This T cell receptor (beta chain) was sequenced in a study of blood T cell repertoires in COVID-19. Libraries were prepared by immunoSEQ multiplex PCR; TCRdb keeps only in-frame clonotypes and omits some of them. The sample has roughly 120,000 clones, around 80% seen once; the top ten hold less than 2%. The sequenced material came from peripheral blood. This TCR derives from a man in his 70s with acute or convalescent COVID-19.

DNA of the CDR3: TGTGCCAGCTCCCAGACAGGGATTGAAAAACTGTTTTTT. Its protein is CASSQTGIEKLFF. This chain uses TRBV18 with TRBJ1-4; 7 bases align to TRBD1. The CDR3 extends over 13 amino acids. Trimming removed 6 bases from V and 7 bases from J; junction bases left unmatched: 5. Germline-derived CDR1 and CDR2 are KGHSH and LQKENI.